This T cell receptor (beta chain) was retrieved from a study of blood T cell repertoires in COVID-19. Under the authors' procedure: Researchers report that nucleated cell counts were estimated from reference gene primer amplification. Libraries were prepared by immunoSEQ multiplex PCR; TCRdb keeps only in-frame clonotypes and omits some of them. Clone size and V and J calls were adopted from that table, with D and trimming inferred from the DNA. The table has a few hundred thousand clones, 65% to 85% seen once. After removal of 3 bases from V and 7 bases from J, the junction contained 5 bases not matched to a gene. The CDR3 extends over 15 amino acids. Germline V gene data show CDR1 as ENHRY and CDR2 as SYGVKD.

This sequence joins TRBV10-3 and TRBJ1-4; 10 bases agree with TRBD1. The origin of this receptor is a woman over 75 with acute or convalescent COVID-19. Sequencing input: peripheral blood. The CDR3 nucleotides are TGTGCCATCAGTGATACGACAGGGGGCGGTGAAAAACTGTTTTTT. Translation gives CAISDTTGGGEKLFF.